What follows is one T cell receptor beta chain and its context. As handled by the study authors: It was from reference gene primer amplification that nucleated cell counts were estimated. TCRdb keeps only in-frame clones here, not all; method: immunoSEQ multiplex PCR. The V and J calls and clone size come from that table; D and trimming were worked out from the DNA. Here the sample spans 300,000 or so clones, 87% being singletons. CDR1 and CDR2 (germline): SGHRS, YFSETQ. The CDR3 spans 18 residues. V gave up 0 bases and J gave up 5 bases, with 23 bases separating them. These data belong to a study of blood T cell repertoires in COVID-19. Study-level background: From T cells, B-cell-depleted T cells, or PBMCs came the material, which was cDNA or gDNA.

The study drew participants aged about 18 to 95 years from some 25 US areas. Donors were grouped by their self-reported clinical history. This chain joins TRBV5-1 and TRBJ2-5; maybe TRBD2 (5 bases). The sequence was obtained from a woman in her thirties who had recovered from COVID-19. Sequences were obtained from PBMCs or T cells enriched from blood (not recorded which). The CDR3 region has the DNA TGCGCCAGCAGCTTGGATGGGGAGCCCGGTATTCCCCGGGAGACCCAGTACTTC. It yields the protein CASSLDGEPGIPRETQYF.